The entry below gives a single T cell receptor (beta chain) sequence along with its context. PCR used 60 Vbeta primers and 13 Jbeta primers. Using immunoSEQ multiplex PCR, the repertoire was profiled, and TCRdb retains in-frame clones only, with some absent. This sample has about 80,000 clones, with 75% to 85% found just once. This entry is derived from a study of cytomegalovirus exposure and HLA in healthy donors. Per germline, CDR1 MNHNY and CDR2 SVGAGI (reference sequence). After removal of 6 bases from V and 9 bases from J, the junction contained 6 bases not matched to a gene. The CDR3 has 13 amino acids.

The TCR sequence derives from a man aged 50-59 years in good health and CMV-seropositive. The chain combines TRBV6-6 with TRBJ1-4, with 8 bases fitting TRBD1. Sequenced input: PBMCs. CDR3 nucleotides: TGTGCCAGCAGCCAACAGGGGGGAAAAAAACTGTTTTTT. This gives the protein CASSQQGGKKLFF.